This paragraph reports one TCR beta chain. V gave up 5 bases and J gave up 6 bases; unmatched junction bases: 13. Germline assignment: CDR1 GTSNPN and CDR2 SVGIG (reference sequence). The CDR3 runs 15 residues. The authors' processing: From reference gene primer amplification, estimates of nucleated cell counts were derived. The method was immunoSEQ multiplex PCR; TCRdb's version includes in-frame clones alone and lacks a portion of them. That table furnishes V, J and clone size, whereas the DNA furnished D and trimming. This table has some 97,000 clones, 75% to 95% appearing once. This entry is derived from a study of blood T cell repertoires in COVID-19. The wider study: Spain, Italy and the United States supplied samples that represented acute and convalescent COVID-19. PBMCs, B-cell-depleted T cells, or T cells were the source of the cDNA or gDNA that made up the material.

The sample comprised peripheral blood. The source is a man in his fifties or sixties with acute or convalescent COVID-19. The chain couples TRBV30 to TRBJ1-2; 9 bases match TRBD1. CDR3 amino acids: CAWARRTGVWNGYTF. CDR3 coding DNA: TGTGCCTGGGCCCGCAGGACAGGGGTATGGAATGGCTACACCTTC.